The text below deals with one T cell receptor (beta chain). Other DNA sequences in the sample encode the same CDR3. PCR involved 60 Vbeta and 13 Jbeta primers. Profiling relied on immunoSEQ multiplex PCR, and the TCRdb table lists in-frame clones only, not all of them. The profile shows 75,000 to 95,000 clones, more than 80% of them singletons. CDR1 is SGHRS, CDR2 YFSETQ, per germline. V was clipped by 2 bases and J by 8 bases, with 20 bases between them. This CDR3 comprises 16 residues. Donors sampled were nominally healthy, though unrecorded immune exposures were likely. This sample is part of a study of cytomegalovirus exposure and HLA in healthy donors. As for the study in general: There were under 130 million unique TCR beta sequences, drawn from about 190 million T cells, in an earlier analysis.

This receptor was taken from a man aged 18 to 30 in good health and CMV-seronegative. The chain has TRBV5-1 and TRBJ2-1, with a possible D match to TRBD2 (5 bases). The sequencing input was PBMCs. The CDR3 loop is CASSLRASRHTDEQFF. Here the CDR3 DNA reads TGCGCCAGCAGCTTACGAGCTAGCCGGCATACGGATGAGCAGTTCTTC.